The clone carrying this TCR beta chain was seen ten or more times. Antigen specificity is unknown. As it was prepared, the TCRbeta library received unique molecular identifiers. TCRdb fed the PCR reads into MiXCR, producing one record per CDR3 protein. The sample records approximately 170,000 distinct CDR3 sequences, 11% being singletons. The V end was cut by 3 bases, the J end by 10 bases, with 8 bases between. The CDR3 has 11 amino acids. This sample is part of a study of T-cell reconstitution after alpha-beta-depleted transplantation in children. Whole-study findings and limits: After transplant, at about two months, alpha-beta T cells were reportedly derived from several hundred expanded graft clones. T-cell counts and diversity were attributed mostly to newly produced T cells one year after transplant.

The chain couples TRBV12-3 or TRBV12-4 to TRBJ2-3; possible D gene TRBD2, 5 bases. The input for sequencing was PBMCs, taken before TCRalphabeta/CD19-depleted stem cell transplant. The clonotype was recovered from a boy aged 2 to 10 with acute myeloid leukemia, due to receive a stem cell transplant. Here the CDR3 reads CASSFVEAQYF. The CDR3 coding sequence is TGTGCCAGCAGTTTTGTGGAGGCGCAGTATTTT.